This TCR beta chain originates from a study of human T cells and chemical hapten exposure. Someone pulled total RNA out of unfractionated whole blood. Germline loops: CDR1 DFQATT, CDR2 SNEGSKA (reference sequence). The CDR3 is made up of 11 amino acids. V was clipped by 2 bases and J by 10 bases; unmatched bases: 4. TCRdb re-derived calls from the 5' RACE reads in MiXCR, one entry per CDR3 protein. The sample records approximately 110,000 distinct CDR3 sequences, roughly a fifth being singletons. V gene TRBV20-1 combines with J gene TRBJ1-1, with 7 bases fitting TRBD1. The sequence was collected from a human donor in good health. CDR3 in DNA: TGCAGTGCTAGATCCCACAGGGGAGCTTTCTTT. This encodes CSARSHRGAFF.